The rows below give T cell receptor beta chains drawn from one sample of a study of human T cells and chemical hapten exposure. TCRdb independently ran MiXCR on the RACE reads; one entry per CDR3 protein. This table holds approximately 90,000 distinct CDR3 sequences, about 8.6% found once. The sequenced material came from whole blood. These receptors came from a female donor in good health. Some clones in this sample may be carry-over from other donors' samples. Each CDR3 is given with its conserved first and last residue. D genes are given only for firm matches. Clone size is given for some rows only: seen once, a few or many times, or a class if the clone is expanded.

v_call	clone_size	d_call	j_call	cdr3_nt	cdr3_aa
TRBV20-1	many	TRBD1	TRBJ1-5	TGCAGTGCTCCGGACAGGGGAGGCAATCAGCCCCAGCATTTT	CSAPDRGGNQPQHF
TRBV20-1	many	TRBD1	TRBJ2-2	TGCAGTGCTATGAAACGGGACAGGGTATTTATCAACACCGGGGAGCTGTTTTTT	CSAMKRDRVFINTGELFF
TRBV20-1	many	TRBD1	TRBJ1-5	TGCAGTGCTAACCACAGGGGATATAGCAATCAGCCCCAGCATTTT	CSANHRGYSNQPQHF
TRBV20-1	few	NA	TRBJ2-3	TGCAGTGCTCCTCAAGGGGGGGACGACGCAGATACGCAGTATTTT	CSAPQGGDDADTQYF
TRBV10-2	few	TRBD2	TRBJ2-3	TGCGCCAGCAATTTAGCGGGAGTTAGCACAGATACGCAGTATTTT	CASNLAGVSTDTQYF
TRBV20-1	many	NA	TRBJ1-2	TGCAGTGCTAGAGAGGGAGGGAGGTTTGGCTACACCTTC	CSAREGGRFGYTF
TRBV6-6	NA	NA	TRBJ1-4	TGTGCCAGCACCGATACAGCGGCGCCCTTGTTTTTT	CASTDTAAPLFF
TRBV6-2/TRBV6-3	NA	NA	TRBJ1-5	TGTGCCAGCAGCCTTTTAGTCGGGCGTAGCAATCAGCCCCAGCATTTT	CASSLLVGRSNQPQHF
TRBV6-6	NA	NA	TRBJ1-2	TGTGCCAGCAGTTCCAGGGTGAACTATGGCTACACCTTC	CASSSRVNYGYTF
TRBV7-3	few	NA	TRBJ1-6	TGTGCCAGCAGCTTAGTCAGTGTACCCCTCCACTTT	CASSLVSVPLHF
TRBV2	few	NA	TRBJ2-5	TGTGCCAGCAGTGATGCCAGGTTCCCAGAGACCCAGTACTTC	CASSDARFPETQYF
TRBV25-1	NA	NA	TRBJ2-5	TGTGCCAGCAGTGGGCAAGTGACCCAGTACTTC	CASSGQVTQYF
TRBV7-2	few	NA	TRBJ1-5	TGTGCCAGCAGCTGGAGGGTAGATCAGCCCCAGCATTTT	CASSWRVDQPQHF
TRBV2	NA	NA	TRBJ2-6	TGTGCCAGCAGTATTTCGGACGGTGGGGCCAACGTCCTGACTTTC	CASSISDGGANVLTF
TRBV2	few	NA	TRBJ2-5	TGTGCCAGCAGTGAACCTATAGGACCGGCCCAAGAGACCCAGTACTTC	CASSEPIGPAQETQYF
TRBV29-1	few	NA	TRBJ1-1	TGCAGCGTTGATTCGGGAATCTACACTGAAGCTTTCTTT	CSVDSGIYTEAFF
TRBV7-9	many	NA	TRBJ2-7	TGTGCCAGCAGCTCCACCAGCGGAGAGTACGAGCAGTACTTC	CASSSTSGEYEQYF
TRBV7-9	NA	NA	TRBJ1-2	TGTGCCAGCAACGGACGGAACTATGGCTACACCTTC	CASNGRNYGYTF
TRBV6-6	NA	NA	TRBJ2-7	TGTGCCAGCAGTCCATGGACCACCGTTTCCTGGGAGCAGTACTTC	CASSPWTTVSWEQYF
TRBV28	few	NA	TRBJ1-4	TGTGCCAGCAGTTTGGAGTCAGCTAATGAAAAACTGTTTTTT	CASSLESANEKLFF
TRBV20-1	many	NA	TRBJ2-7	TGCAGTGCTAGAGGCGGGACTCCTGACTACGAGCAGTACTTC	CSARGGTPDYEQYF
TRBV29-1	many	NA	TRBJ2-3	TGCAGCGTCCCCGATAGCGAGACAGATACGCAGTATTTT	CSVPDSETDTQYF
TRBV15	NA	NA	TRBJ2-3	TGTGCCACCAGCAGAGGGGCAGGGGACTATCCTAGCACAGATACGCAGTATTTT	CATSRGAGDYPSTDTQYF
TRBV2	NA	NA	TRBJ2-5	TGTGCCAGCACCTTCCGGGGGGCCCAAGAGACCCAGTACTTC	CASTFRGAQETQYF
TRBV12-5	NA	NA	TRBJ1-1	TGTGCTAGTGCCTCCCAGGGAGGCACTGAAGCTTTCTTT	CASASQGGTEAFF
TRBV10-3	NA	TRBD2	TRBJ2-3	TGTGCCATCAGGGAGACTAGCGGGAGCGCAGATACGCAGTATTTT	CAIRETSGSADTQYF
TRBV19	few	NA	TRBJ2-2	TGTGCCAGTAGTAAGGGGGGATCGAACACCGGGGAGCTGTTTTTT	CASSKGGSNTGELFF
TRBV6-5	many	TRBD2	TRBJ2-3	TGTGCCAGCAGTCAAAGGACTAGCGGTGATACGCAGTATTTT	CASSQRTSGDTQYF
TRBV28	NA	TRBD1	TRBJ1-2	TGTGCCAGCAGTCGGACAGGGCTGTATGGCTACACCTTC	CASSRTGLYGYTF
TRBV18	few	TRBD1	TRBJ2-7	TGTGCCAGCATGCGGGACCCTGACAGGGGATACGAGCAGTACTTC	CASMRDPDRGYEQYF
TRBV6-2/TRBV6-3	NA	NA	TRBJ1-5	TGTGCCAGCACTACGCGGTGGTATAGCAATCAGCCCCAGCATTTT	CASTTRWYSNQPQHF
TRBV15	few	NA	TRBJ2-1	TGTGCCACCAGCAGAGATCTGGGGGGCTATGAGCAGTTCTTC	CATSRDLGGYEQFF
TRBV12-2	NA	NA	TRBJ2-7	TGTGCAAGTCGCTCCGTAGGGGGGGACTGTTCCTACGAGCAGTACTTC	CASRSVGGDCSYEQYF
TRBV20-1	few	NA	TRBJ2-7	TGCAGTGCTAGAGAGTTTGAGGGCCTCTCCTACGAGCAGTACTTC	CSAREFEGLSYEQYF
TRBV5-1	NA	TRBD1	TRBJ2-1	TGCGCCAGCAGCTCGGGGACAGGGATGGATGAGCAGTTCTTC	CASSSGTGMDEQFF
TRBV5-6	few	NA	TRBJ2-4	TGTGCCAGCAGCTGGGGAAACTCCAAAAACATTCAGTACTTC	CASSWGNSKNIQYF
TRBV20-1	NA	TRBD1	TRBJ1-2	TGCAGTGCTACTATGACAGGGGTCGATGGCTACACCTTC	CSATMTGVDGYTF
TRBV5-1	NA	NA	TRBJ2-1	TGCGCCAGCAGCTTGGTTGGCGAACCCTCCTACAATGAGCAGTTCTTC	CASSLVGEPSYNEQFF
TRBV9	NA	TRBD1	TRBJ2-1	TGTGCCAGCAGCGTAGGGGACAGGGGGTACAATGAGCAGTTCTTC	CASSVGDRGYNEQFF
TRBV6-1	few	NA	TRBJ2-7	TGTGCCAGCAGTGAAGGTTATAGCGGATCCAACTACGAGCAGTACTTC	CASSEGYSGSNYEQYF
TRBV20-1	few	TRBD2	TRBJ2-1	TGCAGTGCTAGAGGAGCGGGAGCGGGCCATGAGCAGTTCTTC	CSARGAGAGHEQFF
TRBV2	NA	NA	TRBJ1-5	TGTGCCAGCAGTTCGGACGGGGCTCAGCCCCAGCATTTT	CASSSDGAQPQHF
TRBV11-2	NA	NA	TRBJ2-4	TGTGCCAGCAGTGTGGTTGGGGAAAAAAACATTCAGTACTTC	CASSVVGEKNIQYF
TRBV4-2	many	TRBD1	TRBJ1-5	TGTGCCAGCAGCCTACAGGGGGATCAGCCCCAGCATTTT	CASSLQGDQPQHF
TRBV29-1	NA	NA	TRBJ2-5	TGCAGCGGCAATCCCCCCGACGGGGAGAAAGAGACCCAGTACTTC	CSGNPPDGEKETQYF
TRBV7-9	NA	NA	TRBJ1-5	TGTGCCAGCAGCTGGAGCAATCAGCCCCAGCATTTT	CASSWSNQPQHF
TRBV2	many	TRBD1	TRBJ1-5	TGTGCCAGCACACCGGGACAGGGGGTCCGTAGCAATCAGCCCCAGCATTTT	CASTPGQGVRSNQPQHF
TRBV20-1	NA	TRBD2	TRBJ2-3	TGCAGTGCTGTACTAGCGGGAGAGGGATCAGATACGCAGTATTTT	CSAVLAGEGSDTQYF
TRBV5-1	NA	TRBD1	TRBJ2-1	TGCGCCAGCAGCTTGGGACAGGGTACCGATGAGCAGTTCTTC	CASSLGQGTDEQFF
TRBV29-1	many	NA	TRBJ2-1	TGCAGCGGTTACGGGAGCTCCTACAATGAGCAGTTCTTC	CSGYGSSYNEQFF
TRBV6-5	many	TRBD2	TRBJ2-1	TGTGCCAGCAGTTACGGGACTAAACTTGAGCAGTTCTTC	CASSYGTKLEQFF
TRBV19	few	NA	TRBJ2-3	TGTGCCAGTAGCTCGATAACAGCGATTTCCACAGATACGCAGTATTTT	CASSSITAISTDTQYF
TRBV7-2	few	NA	TRBJ2-5	TGTGCCAGCAGCTTAACCCGCGGAGCCCAAGAGACCCAGTACTTC	CASSLTRGAQETQYF
TRBV4-1	many	NA	TRBJ2-7	TGCGCCAGCAGCCAACCCCATGTAGCGGTGACCTCCTACGAGCAGTACTTC	CASSQPHVAVTSYEQYF
TRBV28	NA	NA	TRBJ1-5	NA	CASSLWAQGAHQPQNF